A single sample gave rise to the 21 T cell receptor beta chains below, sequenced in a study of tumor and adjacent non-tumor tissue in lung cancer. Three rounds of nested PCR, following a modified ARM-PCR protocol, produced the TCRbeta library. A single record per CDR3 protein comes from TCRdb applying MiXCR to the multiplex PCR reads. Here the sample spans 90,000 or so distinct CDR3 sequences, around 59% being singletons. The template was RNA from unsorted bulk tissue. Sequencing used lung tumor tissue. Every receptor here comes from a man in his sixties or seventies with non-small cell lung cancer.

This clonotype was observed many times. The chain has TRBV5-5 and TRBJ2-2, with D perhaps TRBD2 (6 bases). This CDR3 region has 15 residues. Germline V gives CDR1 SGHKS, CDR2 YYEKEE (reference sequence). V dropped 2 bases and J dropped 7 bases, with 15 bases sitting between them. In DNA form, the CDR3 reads TGTGCCAGCAGCTTATCCGGGAGCACAAGCGGGGAGCTGTTTTTT. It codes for CASSLSGSTSGELFF.

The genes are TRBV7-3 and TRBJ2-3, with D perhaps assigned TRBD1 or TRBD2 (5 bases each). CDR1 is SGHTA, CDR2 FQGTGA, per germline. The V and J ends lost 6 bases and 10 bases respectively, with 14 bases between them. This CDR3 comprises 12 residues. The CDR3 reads CASSSARGAQYF. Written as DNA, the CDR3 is TGTGCCAGCAGTTCTGCTAGGGGAGCGCAGTATTTT.

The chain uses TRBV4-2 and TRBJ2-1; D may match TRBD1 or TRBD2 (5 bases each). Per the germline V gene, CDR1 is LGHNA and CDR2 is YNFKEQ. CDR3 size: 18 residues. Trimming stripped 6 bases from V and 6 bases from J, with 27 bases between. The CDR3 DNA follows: TGTGCCAGCAGGCTTCGACAGACCGGGATTAGTGTGTTCAATGAGCAGTTCTTC. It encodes CASRLRQTGISVFNEQFF.

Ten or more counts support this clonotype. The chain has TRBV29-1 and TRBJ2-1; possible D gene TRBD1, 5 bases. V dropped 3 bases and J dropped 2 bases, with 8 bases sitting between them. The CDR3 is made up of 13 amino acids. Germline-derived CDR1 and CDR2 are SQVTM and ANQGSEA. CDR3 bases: TGCAGCGTTGACGCCAGGGCCTACAATGAGCAGTTCTTC. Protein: CSVDARAYNEQFF.

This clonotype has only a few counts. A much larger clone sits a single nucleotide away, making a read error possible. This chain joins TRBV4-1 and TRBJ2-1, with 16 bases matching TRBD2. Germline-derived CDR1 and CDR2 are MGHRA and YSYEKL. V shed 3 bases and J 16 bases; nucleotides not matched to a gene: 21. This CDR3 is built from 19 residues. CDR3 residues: CASSHTGTSGGAGVLGHFF. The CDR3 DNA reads TGCGCCAGCAGCCATACCGGGACTAGCGGGGGGGCCGGTGTTTTGGGGCACTTCTTC.

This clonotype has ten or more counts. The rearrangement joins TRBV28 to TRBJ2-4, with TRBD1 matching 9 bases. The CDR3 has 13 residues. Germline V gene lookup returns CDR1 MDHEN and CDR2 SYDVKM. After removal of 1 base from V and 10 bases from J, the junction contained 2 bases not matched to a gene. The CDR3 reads CASSLSQGAIQYF. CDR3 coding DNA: TGTGCCAGCAGTTTATCACAGGGGGCAATTCAGTACTTC. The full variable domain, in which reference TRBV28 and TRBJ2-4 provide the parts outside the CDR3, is DVKVTQSSRYLVKRTGEKVFLECVQDMDHENMFWYRQDPGLGLRLIYFSYDVKMKEKGDIPEGYSVSREKKERFSLILESASTNQTSMYLCASSLSQGAIQYFGAGTRLSVL.

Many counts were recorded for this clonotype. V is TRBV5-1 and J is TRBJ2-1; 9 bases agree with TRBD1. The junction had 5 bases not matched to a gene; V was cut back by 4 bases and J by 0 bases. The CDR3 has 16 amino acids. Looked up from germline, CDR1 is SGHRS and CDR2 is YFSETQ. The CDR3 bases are TGCGCCAGCAGCAACAGGGGGCATAGCTCCTACAATGAGCAGTTCTTC. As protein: CASSNRGHSSYNEQFF.

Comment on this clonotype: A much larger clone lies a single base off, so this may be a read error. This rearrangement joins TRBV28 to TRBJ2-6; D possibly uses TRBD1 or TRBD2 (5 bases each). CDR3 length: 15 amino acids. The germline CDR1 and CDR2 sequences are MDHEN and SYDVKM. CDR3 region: CASRPRRSGANILTF. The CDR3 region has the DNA TGTGCCAGCAGGCCAAGGAGGTCTGGGGCCAACATCCTGACTTTC.

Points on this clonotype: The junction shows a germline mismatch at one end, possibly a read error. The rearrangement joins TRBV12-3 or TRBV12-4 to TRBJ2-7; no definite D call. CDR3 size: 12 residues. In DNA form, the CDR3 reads TGTGCCAGCAGTCGGGTGGCTGGCGAGCAGCACTTC. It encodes CASSRVAGEQHF.

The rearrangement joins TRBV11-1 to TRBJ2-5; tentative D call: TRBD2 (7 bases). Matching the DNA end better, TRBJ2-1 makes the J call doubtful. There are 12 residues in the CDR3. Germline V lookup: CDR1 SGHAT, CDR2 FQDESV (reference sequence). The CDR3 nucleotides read TGTGCCAGCAGTCAGGGGAGGGAGACCCAGTTCTTC. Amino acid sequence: CASSQGRETQFF.

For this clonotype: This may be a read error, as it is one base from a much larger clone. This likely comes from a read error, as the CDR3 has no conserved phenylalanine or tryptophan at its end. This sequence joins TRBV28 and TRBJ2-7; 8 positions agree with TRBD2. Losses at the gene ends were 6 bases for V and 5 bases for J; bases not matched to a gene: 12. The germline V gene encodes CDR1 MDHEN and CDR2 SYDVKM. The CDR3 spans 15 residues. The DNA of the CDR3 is TGTGCCAGCAGCTCGGGGGGGGAGGGGGGACACGAGCAGTACTTG. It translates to CASSSGGEGGHEQYL.

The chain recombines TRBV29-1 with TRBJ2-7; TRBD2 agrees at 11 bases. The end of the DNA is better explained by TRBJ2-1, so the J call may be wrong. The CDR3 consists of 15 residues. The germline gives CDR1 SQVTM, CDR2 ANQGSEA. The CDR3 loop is CSVASTSGSIYEQFF. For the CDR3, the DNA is TGCAGCGTTGCCTCAACTAGCGGGAGCATCTACGAGCAGTTCTTC.

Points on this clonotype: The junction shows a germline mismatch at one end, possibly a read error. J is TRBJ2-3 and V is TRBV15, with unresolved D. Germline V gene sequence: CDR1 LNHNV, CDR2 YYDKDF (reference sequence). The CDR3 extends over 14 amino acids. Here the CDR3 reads CTTSRDFRKDTQYF. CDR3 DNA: TGTACCACCAGCAGAGACTTTCGAAAAGATACGCAGTATTTT.

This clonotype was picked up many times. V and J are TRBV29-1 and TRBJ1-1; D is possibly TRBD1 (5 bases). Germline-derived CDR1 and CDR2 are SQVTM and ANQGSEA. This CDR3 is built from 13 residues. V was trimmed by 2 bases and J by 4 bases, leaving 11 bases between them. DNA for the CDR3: TGCAGCGTTGAAAAGGGGACGGGCACTGAAGCTTTCTTT. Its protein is CSVEKGTGTEAFF.

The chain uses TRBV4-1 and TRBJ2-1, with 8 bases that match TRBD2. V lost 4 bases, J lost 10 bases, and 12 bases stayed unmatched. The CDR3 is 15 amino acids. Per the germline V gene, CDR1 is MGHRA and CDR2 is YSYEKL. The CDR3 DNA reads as TGCGCCAGCAGCCTAGCGGGAACTGCCCATAAAGAGCAGTTCTTC. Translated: CASSLAGTAHKEQFF.

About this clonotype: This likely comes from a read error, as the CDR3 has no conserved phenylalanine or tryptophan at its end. The CDR3 protein is CASSLGAANTGELFL. DNA for the CDR3: TGTGCCAGCAGCTTAGGGGCCGCCAACACCGGGGAGCTGTTTTTA. The rearrangement joins TRBV11-2 to TRBJ2-2, with unresolved D. V lost 1 base to trimming and J lost 2 bases, with 8 bases between them. The V gene's germline CDR1 is SGHAT and CDR2 FQNNGV. This CDR3 has 15 residues.

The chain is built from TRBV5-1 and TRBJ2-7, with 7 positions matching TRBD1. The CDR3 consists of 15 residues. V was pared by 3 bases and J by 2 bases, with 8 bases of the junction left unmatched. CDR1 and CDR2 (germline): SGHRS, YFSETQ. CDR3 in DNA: TGCGCCAGCAGCTGGCTGACAGGGATGACCTACGAGCAGTACTTC. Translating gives CASSWLTGMTYEQYF.

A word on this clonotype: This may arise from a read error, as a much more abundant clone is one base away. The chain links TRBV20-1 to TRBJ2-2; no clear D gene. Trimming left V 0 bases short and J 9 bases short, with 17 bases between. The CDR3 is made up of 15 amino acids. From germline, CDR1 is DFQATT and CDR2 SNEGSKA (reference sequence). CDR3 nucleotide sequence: TGCAGTGCTAGAGATATCGAAGCAGGTACCTGGGAGCTGTTTTTT. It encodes CSARDIEAGTWELFF.

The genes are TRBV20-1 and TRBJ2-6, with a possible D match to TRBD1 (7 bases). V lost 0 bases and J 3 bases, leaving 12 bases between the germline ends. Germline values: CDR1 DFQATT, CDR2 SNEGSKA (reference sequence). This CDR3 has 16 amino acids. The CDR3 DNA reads TGCAGTGCTAGAGATTCAGGGGGGCTTGGGGCCAACGTCCTGACTTTC. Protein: CSARDSGGLGANVLTF.

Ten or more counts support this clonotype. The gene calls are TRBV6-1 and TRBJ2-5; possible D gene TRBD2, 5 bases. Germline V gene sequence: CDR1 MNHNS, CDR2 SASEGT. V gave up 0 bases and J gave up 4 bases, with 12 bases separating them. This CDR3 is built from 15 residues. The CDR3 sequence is CASSEARVRSETQYF. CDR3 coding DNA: TGTGCCAGCAGTGAAGCGCGGGTCAGATCAGAGACCCAGTACTTC.

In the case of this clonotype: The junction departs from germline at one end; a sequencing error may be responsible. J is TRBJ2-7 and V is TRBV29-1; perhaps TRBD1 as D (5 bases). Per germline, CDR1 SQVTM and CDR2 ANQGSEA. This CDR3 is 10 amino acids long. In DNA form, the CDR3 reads TGCGGCGTCGACCAGGGCGAGCAGTACTTC. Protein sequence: CGVDQGEQYF.